Shown below are 11 T cell receptor beta chains from a single sample sequenced in a study of blood T cell repertoires in COVID-19. The protocol was immunoSEQ multiplex PCR, while the TCRdb copy is restricted to in-frame clones and leaves out a portion. In the table there are about 380,000 clones, around 87% of which are singletons. The sample comprised PBMCs or T cells enriched from blood (not recorded which). The source of these receptors is a young man who had recovered from COVID-19.

The chain uses TRBV19 and TRBJ1-5, with no clear D. The CDR3 length is 13 residues. V lost 7 bases, J lost 2 bases, and 9 bases lay in between. Germline CDR1 reads LNHDA; CDR2 reads SQIVND (reference sequence). DNA for the CDR3: TGTGCCAGTAAAGAGTCGGGCAATCAGCCCCAGCATTTT. It encodes CASKESGNQPQHF.

This chain connects TRBV6-5 to TRBJ1-1, with TRBD1 identical over 11 bases. CDR3 size: 13 residues. From germline, CDR1 is MNHEY and CDR2 SVGAGI. After removal of 8 bases from V and 11 bases from J, the junction contained 10 bases not matched to a gene. CDR3: CASFQPGQGVAFF. CDR3 nucleotide sequence: TGTGCCAGCTTTCAACCGGGACAGGGGGTCGCTTTCTTT.

This clone was observed a handful of times. Within the sample, other DNA sequences also encode this same CDR3. CDR3 loop: CASSPGQSLYGYTF. The CDR3 coding sequence is TGTGCCAGCTCGCCGGGACAGTCTCTATATGGCTACACCTTC. The chain recombines TRBV18 with TRBJ1-2, with TRBD1 matching over 7 bases. Per germline, CDR1 KGHSH and CDR2 LQKENI. Trimming cost V 6 bases and J 5 bases; bases outside gene matches: 9. This CDR3 is 14 amino acids long.

Concerning this clone: The sample holds other DNA sequences that translate to the same CDR3. The gene calls are TRBV6-5 and TRBJ2-7; 10 positions match TRBD1. J was trimmed by 0 bases and V by 2 bases; bases with no gene match: 1. Germline V CDR1 and CDR2: MNHEY, SVGAGI. The CDR3 covers 15 residues. CDR3 in amino acids: CASSYRDRGSYEQYF. As DNA, the CDR3 is TGTGCCAGCAGTTACAGGGACAGGGGCTCCTACGAGCAGTACTTC.

This clone was picked up a small number of times. The chain combines TRBV11-1 with TRBJ2-3; maybe TRBD2 (6 bases). The germline CDR1 and CDR2 sequences are SGHAT and FQDESV (reference sequence). The CDR3 loop spans 13 amino acids. The V end lost 8 bases, the J end lost 7 bases, and 16 bases lay between the germline ends. The CDR3: CASRNSGAYTQYF. DNA of the CDR3: TGTGCCAGCCGGAATAGCGGAGCTTATACGCAGTATTTT.

The chain joins TRBV10-2 to TRBJ2-1; 11 bases are a match to TRBD2. The CDR3 is 17 residues long. Germline V CDR1 and CDR2: WSHSY, SAAADI. V shed 6 bases, J shed 0 bases, and the junction held 7 bases outside the gene matches. The CDR3 DNA is TGCGCCAGCAGGGTATTAGCGGGGGGGAGCTCCTACAATGAGCAGTTCTTC. It codes for CASRVLAGGSSYNEQFF.

This clone showed up just a few times. The chain couples TRBV3-1 (or the pseudogene TRBV3-2) to TRBJ2-1; TRBD1 matches at 7 bases. The CDR3 runs to 18 residues. V shed 1 base, J shed 5 bases, and the junction held 14 bases outside the gene matches. Germline CDR1 is LGHDT and CDR2 is YNNKEL (reference sequence). The chain's CDR3 is CASSQAPGSGTVNNEQFF. The DNA of the CDR3 is TGTGCCAGCAGCCAAGCGCCCGGCTCCGGGACAGTAAACAATGAGCAGTTCTTC.

The chain employs TRBV30 and TRBJ2-3; a weak D match, TRBD2 (5 bases). The germline V gene encodes CDR1 GTSNPN and CDR2 SVGIG (reference sequence). Deletions cut 2 bases from V and 6 bases from J, with 12 bases between. The CDR3 covers 13 residues. The CDR3 is CAWSTDLGDTQYF. In DNA, the CDR3 is TGTGCCTGGAGTACGGACTTAGGGGATACGCAGTATTTT.

The genes are TRBV7-9 and TRBJ2-5; D might be TRBD2 (6 bases). V gave up 5 bases and J gave up 4 bases, with 11 bases separating them. The V gene's germline CDR1 is SEHNR and CDR2 FQNEAQ (reference sequence). The CDR3 has 13 amino acids. The CDR3 spells CASSRQGGETQYF. Here the CDR3 DNA reads TGTGCCAGCAGCCGGCAGGGAGGAGAGACCCAGTACTTC.

This rearrangement joins TRBV2 to TRBJ1-1; D is possibly TRBD1 (5 bases). Germline V CDR1 and CDR2: SNHLY, FYNNEI. This CDR3 is built from 13 residues. With 11 bases removed from V and 0 bases from J, the gap between germline ends came to 13 bases. The CDR3 DNA follows: TGTGCCGGAGGGGCAAGTCTGAACACTGAAGCTTTCTTT. Amino acids: CAGGASLNTEAFF.

The chain combines TRBV5-5 with TRBJ2-1, with D hard to call. V gave up 1 base and J gave up 2 bases, with 7 bases separating them. The CDR3 runs to 14 residues. CDR1 SGHKS and CDR2 YYEKEE come from the germline V gene (reference sequence). The CDR3 DNA reads TGTGCCAGCAGCTTGAAATATGCCTACAATGAGCAGTTCTTC. This translates into CASSLKYAYNEQFF.